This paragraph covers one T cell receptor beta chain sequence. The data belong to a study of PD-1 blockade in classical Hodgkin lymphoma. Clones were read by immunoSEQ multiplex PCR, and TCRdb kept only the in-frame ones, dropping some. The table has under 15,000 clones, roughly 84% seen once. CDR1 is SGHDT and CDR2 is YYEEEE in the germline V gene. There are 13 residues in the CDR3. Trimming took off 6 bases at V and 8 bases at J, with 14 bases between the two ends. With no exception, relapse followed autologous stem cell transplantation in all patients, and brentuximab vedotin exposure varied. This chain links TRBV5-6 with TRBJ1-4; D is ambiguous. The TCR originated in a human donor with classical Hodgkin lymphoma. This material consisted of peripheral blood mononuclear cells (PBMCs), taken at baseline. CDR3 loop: CASTWSRSEKLFF. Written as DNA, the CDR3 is TGTGCCAGCACGTGGTCCCGGAGCGAAAAACTGTTTTTT.